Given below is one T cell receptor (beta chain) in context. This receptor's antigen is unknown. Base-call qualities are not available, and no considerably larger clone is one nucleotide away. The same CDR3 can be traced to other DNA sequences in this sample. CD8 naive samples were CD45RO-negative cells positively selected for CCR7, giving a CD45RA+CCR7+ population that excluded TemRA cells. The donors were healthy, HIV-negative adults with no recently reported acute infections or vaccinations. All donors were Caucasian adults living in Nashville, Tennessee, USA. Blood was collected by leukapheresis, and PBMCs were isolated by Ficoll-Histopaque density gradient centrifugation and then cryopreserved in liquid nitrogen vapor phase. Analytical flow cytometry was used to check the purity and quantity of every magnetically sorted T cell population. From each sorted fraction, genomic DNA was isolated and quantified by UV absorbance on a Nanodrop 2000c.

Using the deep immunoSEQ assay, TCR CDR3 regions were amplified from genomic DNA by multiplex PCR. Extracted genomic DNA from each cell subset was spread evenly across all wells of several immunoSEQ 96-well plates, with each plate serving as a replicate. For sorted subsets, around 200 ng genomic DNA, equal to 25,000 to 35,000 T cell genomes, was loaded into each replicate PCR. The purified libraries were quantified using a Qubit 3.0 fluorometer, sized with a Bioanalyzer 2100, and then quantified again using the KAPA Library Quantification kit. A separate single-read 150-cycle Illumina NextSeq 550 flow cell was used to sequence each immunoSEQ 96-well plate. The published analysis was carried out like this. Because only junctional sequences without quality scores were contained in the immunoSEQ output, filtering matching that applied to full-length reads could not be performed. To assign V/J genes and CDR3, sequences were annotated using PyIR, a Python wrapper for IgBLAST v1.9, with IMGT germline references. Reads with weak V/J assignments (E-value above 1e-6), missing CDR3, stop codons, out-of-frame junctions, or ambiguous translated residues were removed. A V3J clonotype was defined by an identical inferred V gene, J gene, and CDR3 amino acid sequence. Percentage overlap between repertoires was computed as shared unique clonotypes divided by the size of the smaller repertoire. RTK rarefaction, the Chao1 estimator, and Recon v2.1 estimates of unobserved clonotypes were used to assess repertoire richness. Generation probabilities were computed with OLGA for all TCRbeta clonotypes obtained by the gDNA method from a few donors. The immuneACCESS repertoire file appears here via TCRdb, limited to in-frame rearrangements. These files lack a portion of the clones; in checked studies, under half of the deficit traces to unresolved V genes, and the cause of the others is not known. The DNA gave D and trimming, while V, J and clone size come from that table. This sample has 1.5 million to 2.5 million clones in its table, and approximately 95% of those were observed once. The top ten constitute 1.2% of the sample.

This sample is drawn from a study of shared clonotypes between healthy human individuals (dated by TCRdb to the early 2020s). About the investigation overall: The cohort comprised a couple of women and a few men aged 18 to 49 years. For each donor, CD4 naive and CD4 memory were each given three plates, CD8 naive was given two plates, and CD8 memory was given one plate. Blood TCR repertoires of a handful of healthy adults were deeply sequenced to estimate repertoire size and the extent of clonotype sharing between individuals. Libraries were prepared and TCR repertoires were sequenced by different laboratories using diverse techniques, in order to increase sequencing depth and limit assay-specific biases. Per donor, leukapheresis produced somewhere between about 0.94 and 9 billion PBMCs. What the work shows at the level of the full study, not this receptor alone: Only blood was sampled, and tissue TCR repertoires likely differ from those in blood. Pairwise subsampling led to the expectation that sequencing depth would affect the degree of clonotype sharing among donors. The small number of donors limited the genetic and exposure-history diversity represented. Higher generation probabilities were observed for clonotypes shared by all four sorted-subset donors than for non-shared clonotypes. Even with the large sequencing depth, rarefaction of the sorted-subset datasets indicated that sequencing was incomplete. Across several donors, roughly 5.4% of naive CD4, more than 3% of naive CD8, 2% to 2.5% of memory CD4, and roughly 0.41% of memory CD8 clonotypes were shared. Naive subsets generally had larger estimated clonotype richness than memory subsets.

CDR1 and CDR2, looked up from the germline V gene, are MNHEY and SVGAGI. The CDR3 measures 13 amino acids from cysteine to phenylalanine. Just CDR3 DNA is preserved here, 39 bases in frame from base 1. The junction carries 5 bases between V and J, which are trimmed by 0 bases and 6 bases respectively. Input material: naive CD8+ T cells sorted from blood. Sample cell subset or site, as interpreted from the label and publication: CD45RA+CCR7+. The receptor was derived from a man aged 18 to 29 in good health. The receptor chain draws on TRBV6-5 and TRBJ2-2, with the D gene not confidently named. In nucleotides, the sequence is TGTGCCAGCAGTTACTCTTCTTCCGGGGAGCTGTTTTTT. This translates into CASSYSSSGELFF.